What follows are 20 T cell receptor beta chains derived from one specimen sequenced in a study of blood T cells in healthy people across ages. Combining a sample-barcoded 5' primer with a J-beta primer mix, a second PCR ran for about 7 to 11 cycles. TCRdb independently ran MiXCR on the 5' RACE reads; one entry per CDR3 protein. This sample has about 670,000 distinct CDR3 sequences, with around 52% found just once. Sequenced input: blood. The receptors shown here come from a woman of 80 years or more in good health.

This clonotype was detected only a few times. The chain couples TRBV11-2 to TRBJ2-5; D is tentatively TRBD1 or TRBD2 (5 bases each). The J call is uncertain, as TRBJ2-7 better fits the DNA end. The CDR3 consists of 16 residues. The germline gives CDR1 SGHAT, CDR2 FQNNGV. Written as DNA, the CDR3 is TGTGCCAGCAGCTTAGCACCCGGGACGTTACCCTACGAGCAGTACTTC. Protein sequence: CASSLAPGTLPYEQYF.

The gene calls are TRBV6-5 and TRBJ2-3, with D unresolved. The V and J ends lost 6 bases and 0 bases respectively, with 13 bases between them. CDR3 size: 15 residues. Germline values: CDR1 MNHEY, CDR2 SVGAGI. The CDR3 protein is CASSQSALSTDTQYF. Here the CDR3 DNA reads TGTGCCAGCAGCCAAAGCGCCCTTAGCACAGATACGCAGTATTTT.

The chain links TRBV6-6 to TRBJ2-1, with a tentative D call TRBD1 (6 bases). CDR1 and CDR2 from the germline V gene are MNHNY and SVGAGI (reference sequence). Trimming took 5 bases from V and 9 from J, leaving 14 bases between them. The CDR3 extends over 13 amino acids. The CDR3 protein is CASSPDRLGEQFF. The CDR3 region has the DNA TGTGCCAGCAGTCCCGACAGGCTTGGTGAGCAGTTCTTC.

Of note for this clonotype: A read error may be the cause here, since a much bigger clone is one base away. This chain uses TRBV3-1 with TRBJ2-5; the D is unclear. This CDR3 comprises 12 residues. V was shortened by 3 bases and J by 7 bases, with 9 bases between the two germline ends. The germline V gene encodes CDR1 LGHDT and CDR2 YNNKEL (reference sequence). The CDR3 DNA follows: TGTGCCAGCAGCCATGTCCCCGGGACCCAGTACTTC. Its protein is CASSHVPGTQYF.

This clonotype showed up just a few times. The chain links TRBV12-3 or TRBV12-4 to TRBJ1-1; D possibly corresponds to TRBD1 (5 bases). CDR3 length: 12 amino acids. Trimming left V 6 bases short and J 4 bases short, with 9 bases between. The CDR3 reads CASRWTRTEAFF. The CDR3 DNA sequence: TGTGCCAGCAGATGGACACGCACTGAAGCTTTCTTT.

Turning to this clonotype: A much larger clone is a single base away; this may be a read error. The CDR3 region has the DNA TGTGCCAGCAGCTTAGAGGGTTCGGTTTTCCCGGCTAGCGAGCAGTACTTC. This sequence encodes CASSLEGSVFPASEQYF. This chain uses TRBV7-2 with TRBJ2-7; no clear D. Trimming pared 1 base from V and 6 bases from J, leaving 22 bases between. From germline, CDR1 is SGHTA and CDR2 FQGNSA. The CDR3 spans 17 residues.

Details on this clonotype: The final CDR3 position lacks the conserved phenylalanine or tryptophan, pointing to a likely read error. The chain recombines TRBV20-1 with TRBJ1-2; D perhaps matches TRBD1 (6 bases). V was clipped by 6 bases and J by 7 bases, with 21 bases between them. The CDR3 is 14 residues long. Germline values: CDR1 DFQATT, CDR2 SNEGSKA (reference sequence). The CDR3 loop reads CSAAQLQGSRGYTI. CDR3 DNA: TGCAGTGCGGCTCAACTTCAGGGGTCTCGTGGCTACACCATC.

The V gene is TRBV29-1, the J gene TRBJ2-7; TRBD1 might be the D (6 bases). V was pared by 6 bases and J by 0 bases, with 18 bases between. CDR1 SQVTM and CDR2 ANQGSEA come from the germline V gene. The length of the CDR3 is 15 residues. The CDR3 is CSVDLRDKSSYEQYF. In DNA, the CDR3 is TGCAGCGTCGACTTACGGGACAAGAGCTCCTACGAGCAGTACTTC.

Points on this clonotype: Possible read error: a much larger clone is one base away. V gene TRBV27 combines with J gene TRBJ2-7, with D unclear. V lost 6 bases, J lost 3 bases, and 15 bases lay in between. The CDR3 length is 14 residues. Germline assignment: CDR1 MNHEY and CDR2 SMNVEV (reference sequence). CDR3 sequence (DNA): TGTGCCAGCAGGCCTCGGACGGATGTCTACGAGCAGTACTTC. It is translated as CASRPRTDVYEQYF.

The chain couples TRBV15 to TRBJ1-1; D unclear. V lost 0 bases, J lost 4 bases, and 9 bases lay in between. This CDR3 is 14 amino acids long. Germline CDR1 is LNHNV and CDR2 is YYDKDF (reference sequence). The chain's CDR3 is CATSRDSRSTEAFF. Here the CDR3 DNA reads TGTGCCACCAGCAGAGATTCAAGGTCCACTGAAGCTTTCTTT.

Note on this clonotype: One base away lies a much larger clone, so this may be a sequencing read error. The chain uses TRBV6-6 and TRBJ1-5; weak D call: TRBD1 (6 bases). The ends were cut back, 6 bases at V and 2 bases at J, with 14 bases in the middle. This CDR3 has 15 residues. CDR1 MNHNY and CDR2 SVGAGI come from the germline V gene (reference sequence). CDR3 sequence: CASRRDNYGNQPQHF. CDR3 DNA: TGTGCCAGCAGGCGGGACAACTATGGCAATCAGCCCCAGCATTTT.

This clonotype was found a few times. A much larger clone lies one base from this, so it may be a read error. The genes are TRBV12-3 or TRBV12-4 and TRBJ2-3; D unclear. V was clipped by 2 bases and J by 7 bases, with 7 bases between them. The CDR3 extends over 12 amino acids. The CDR3 DNA is TGTGCCAGCAGTTTAAGTGAATATACGCAGTATTTT. It specifies CASSLSEYTQYF.

This clonotype was detected ten times or more. Here the CDR3 DNA reads TGTGCCAGCAGTGCCAGCCCATGGAGCTACGAGCAGTACTTC. Residues: CASSASPWSYEQYF. The genes are TRBV28 and TRBJ2-7, with D unresolved. The CDR3 has 14 amino acids. Germline assignment: CDR1 MDHEN and CDR2 SYDVKM. With 5 bases removed from V and 3 bases from J, the gap between germline ends came to 14 bases.

Many counts were recorded for this clonotype. The CDR3 reads CASSAGQGRADTQYF. The CDR3 bases are TGTGCCAGCAGCGCAGGACAGGGACGCGCGGATACGCAGTATTTT. The chain carries TRBV7-6 and TRBJ2-3; 8 bases match TRBD1. Trimming cost V 5 bases and J 6 bases; bases outside gene matches: 10. CDR1 and CDR2 from the germline V gene are SGHVS and FNYEAQ. There are 15 residues in the CDR3.

To note about this clonotype: This may stem from a read error, because a much larger clone lies one nucleotide away. The chain employs TRBV20-1 and TRBJ1-1; D unresolved. This CDR3 contains 12 residues. Germline loops: CDR1 DFQATT, CDR2 SNEGSKA (reference sequence). V lost 3 bases, J lost 4 bases, and 9 bases lay in between. The CDR3 loop is CSARFRSTEAFF. The CDR3 bases are TGCAGTGCTAGGTTTAGGTCCACTGAAGCTTTCTTT.

A few counts support this clonotype. Since a much larger clone is just one base distant, this may be a read error. The CDR3 spells CAASIDRADTQYF. CDR3 nucleotide sequence: TGTGCCGCCAGCATAGACAGGGCGGATACGCAGTATTTT. V is TRBV15 and J is TRBJ2-3; 7 bases agree with TRBD1. The CDR3 consists of 13 residues. Germline V gives CDR1 LNHNV, CDR2 YYDKDF (reference sequence).

J is TRBJ2-5 and V is TRBV6-5; a weak D match, TRBD2 (7 bases). This CDR3 has 16 residues. Trimming shortened V by 0 bases and J by 5 bases, and 16 bases separated the two germline ends. From germline, CDR1 is MNHEY and CDR2 SVGAGI. The CDR3 sequence is CASSYSGIGGAETQYF. The CDR3 coding sequence is TGTGCCAGCAGTTACTCGGGAATAGGGGGGGCCGAGACCCAGTACTTC.

The CDR3 DNA follows: TGTGCCAGCAGTGCTCTACGATCTAGCGGAGTGCAGTTCTTC. Translated, it gives CASSALRSSGVQFF. The chain combines TRBV6-1 with TRBJ2-1, with TRBD2 matching over 7 bases. CDR3 length: 14 residues. V shed 4 bases and J 12 bases; nucleotides not matched to a gene: 12. The germline gives CDR1 MNHNS, CDR2 SASEGT.

The genes are TRBV2 and TRBJ2-7; D perhaps matches TRBD2 (5 bases). This CDR3 has 13 amino acids. Trimming removed 9 bases at V and 2 bases at J, with 14 bases between. Germline assignment: CDR1 SNHLY and CDR2 FYNNEI. The CDR3 is CASYRVGTYEQYF. The CDR3 coding sequence is TGTGCCAGTTACCGGGTCGGGACCTACGAGCAGTACTTC.

The chain recombines TRBV14 with TRBJ2-3; D is undetermined. The CDR3 loop spans 16 amino acids. Between the trimmed V and J ends, which lost 0 bases and 5 bases, there was a span of 15 bases. Germline values: CDR1 SGHDN, CDR2 FVKESK. CDR3 sequence reads: CASSQDWLAVGDTQYF. CDR3 nucleotide sequence: TGTGCCAGCAGCCAAGATTGGTTAGCTGTGGGAGATACGCAGTATTTT.